This is a list of T cell receptor beta chains from one sample in a study of control samples from healthy donors and cancer patients. Some clones are missing from TCRdb's copy, which holds only in-frame ones; the method was immunoSEQ multiplex PCR. The table includes about 160,000 clones, just under 95% detected once. The sample consisted of blood. The origin of the receptors is an older woman in good health. Each CDR3 is given without its conserved first and last residue. A row's size may be missing; if present it is once, few, many or a size class.

TRBV9,.,ASSLLGGGTDTQY
TRBV25-1,.,ASRVNLGGGGAQETQY
TRBV21-1,.,ASSKVSDPSGNTIY
TRBV7-9,.,ASSSSGTASYSPLH
TRBV2,.,ASSEINLAGDTGELF
TRBV7-9,.,ASSYVFSTEGENEQF
TRBV10-1,.,ASSFSLAGDISSYEQY
TRBV5-1,.,ASSVQGAEETQY
TRBV4-3,.,ASSQDFGGGNYNEQF
TRBV6-2/TRBV6-3,.,ASSTPPGQNTEAF
TRBV5-1,.,ASSFTTSLTRTYEQY
TRBV19,.,ASSITRTGGNYGYT
TRBV6-2/TRBV6-3,.,ASSYGSEPWPQH
TRBV12-3/TRBV12-4,.,ASSRQPQH
TRBV29-1,.,SVVRGDQETQY
TRBV2,.,ASSSSNYNEQF
TRBV19,.,ASSTGGVNEQF
TRBV2,.,ASSLDRGLETQY
TRBV19,once,ASNGRDRHHYGYT
TRBV18,once,ASSPGALRTDTQY
TRBV7-2,.,ASSLRGGELF
TRBV5-1,.,ASSQPGSYEQY
TRBV6-2/TRBV6-3,.,ASSPPQNLQETQY
TRBV18,.,ASSPSAGSGNTIY
TRBV10-3,.,AISASAGTRDTEAF
TRBV11-2,.,ASSPDRGGEAF
TRBV2,once,ASRVTENTEAF
TRBV30,.,AWSPGTGAEKLF
TRBV7-2,.,ASSFRASGGDSSYEQY
TRBV9,.,ASSEGGVYSPLH